This T cell receptor beta chain was captured in a study of shared clonotypes between healthy human individuals. Study as a whole: A couple of female and a few male donors aged 18 to 49 were enrolled.

Naive CD8 cells, CD45RO-negative and positively selected for CCR7, excluded terminally differentiated effector memory CD45RA+ cells. CDR3 length: 16 amino acids. Trimming cost V 5 bases and J 5 bases, with 19 bases left between them. Germline V lookup: CDR1 SGHTA, CDR2 FQGNSA. Running of the assay took place at deep level. Some clones are missing from TCRdb's copy, which holds only in-frame ones; the method was immunoSEQ multiplex PCR. This table has more than 600,000 clones, approximately 90% appearing once. Sequencing was performed on naive CD8+ T cells sorted from blood. This sequence joins TRBV7-2 and TRBJ2-1; a weak D match, TRBD2 (6 bases). The TCR originated in a man aged 25 to 40 in good health. The CDR3 protein is CASSGEAGLAHNEQFF. In DNA, the CDR3 is TGTGCCAGCAGCGGAGAAGCGGGCCTCGCACACAATGAGCAGTTCTTC.